This T cell receptor beta chain was identified in a study of response to subunit inactivated influenza vaccine listed by TCRdb under 2018. Study-level background: To follow how T cells responded to a trivalent subunit inactivated influenza vaccine, the researchers relied on deep quantitative profiling of the T cell receptor repertoire. The full study reports these points: It was suggested by the authors that each seasonal influenza vaccination may recruit only a limited number of new T cells.

Receptor libraries were prepared by RT-PCR. The sequencing machine was an Illumina HiSeq 2500. TCRdb trimmed the raw reads at Q25, called clones with MiXCR and kept productive beta chains. Entries are consolidated by CDR3 protein sequence, retaining the most common genes and DNA. This sample is represented by about 170,000 distinct CDR3 sequences; about 12% of them were singletons. The top ten clonotypes cover approximately 30% of the sample. As regards this clonotype: Its target antigen remains unknown. Base qualities are not at hand, and no much larger clone is one base apart.

From the germline V gene (reference sequence), CDR1 is SEHNR and CDR2 is FQNEAQ. V ends up 5 bases short and J 0 bases short, with an unmatched junction base count of 8. From cysteine to phenylalanine, the CDR3 is 17 amino acids long. Just the 51-base CDR3 DNA is kept, in frame starting at base 1. Another study also made use of these data, one on T cells expressing NK-cell markers. The second paper further reports: The TCR beta cDNA libraries were made using 5'RACE template switching, a step that added both a universal primer site and unique molecular identifiers. TCR beta-chain repertoires were profiled in sorted CD3+CD56+NKG2C+, CD3+CD56+NKG2C- and CD3+CD56-NKG2C+ T-cell subsets from several donors. Among the eight sequenced donors, only one was HCMV-seronegative, while the other seven were HCMV-seropositive. In several experiments an anti-gammadeltaTCR antibody was added to restrict sorting to alphabetaTCR-expressing T cells. For roughly six donors, the dominant CD3+CD56+NKG2C+ clonotypes were among the top 10 CD8+ clonotypes and accounted for about 1.0-7.5% of CD8+ T cells. Those dominant clonotypes were again the most abundant among CD3+CD56-NKG2C+ cells in a handful of donors, at about 25-60.1%. Whether the expanded NKG2C-expressing T cell clones were specific for HCMV antigens was left unclear. The study sequenced eight donors, all healthy volunteers chosen at random: three men and five women. HCMV serostatus was determined by detecting HCMV-specific IgG in serum with a commercial ELISA kit. Ficoll density gradient centrifugation was used to isolate peripheral blood mononuclear cells from blood. Using Miltenyi isolation kits, CD4+ and CD8+ T cells were isolated from PBMC through magnetic immunoseparation. cDNA synthesis was primed from the TCR beta constant segment and was followed by two successive PCR amplification steps. Libraries were sequenced as 2 x 150 bp reads on Illumina HiSeq 2000/2500, MiSeq or NextSeq. MIGEC was used to demultiplex reads and group reads by UMI, and MiTCR was used to assemble and quantify clonotypes. To exclude erroneous sequences, only TCR cDNA sequences supported by at least two reads were retained. The tcR package was used for downstream repertoire analysis, with clonotypes matched between fractions based on CDR3 nucleotide sequence plus V segment. VDJmatch was used to annotate antigen specificity against VDJdb, with one amino acid substitution allowed in CDR3.

Source: CD8+ T cells sorted from PBMCs, taken 11 to 12 days after vaccination. The receptor was derived from a man over 45 who received an inactivated influenza vaccine. Donor details come from another sample of the same person, matched by shared clones. The V and J segments used are TRBV7-9 and TRBJ2-4, with TRBD1 matching 9 junction bases. The DNA is TGTGCCAGCAGCCATTGGGGACAGGGTGAAGCCAAAAACATTCAGTACTTC. Its amino acids are CASSHWGQGEAKNIQYF.